Listed below are T cell receptor beta chains from one sample, sequenced in a study of control samples from healthy donors and cancer patients. Using immunoSEQ multiplex PCR, the repertoire was profiled, and TCRdb retains in-frame clones only, with some absent. The table lists some 150,000 clones, 91% of them singletons. The material sequenced was blood. Receptors originate from a woman aged 25 to 39 in good health. CDR3s include the opening cysteine and the closing phenylalanine or tryptophan. Fields, in order: D gene, J gene, clone size, V gene, CDR3 protein, CDR3 DNA. D genes are given only for firm matches. Some rows mark clone size as missing; the rest say once, few, many or name a class of expanded clone.

>-|TRBJ1-3|-|TRBV9
CASSPGGGNTIYF
TGTGCCAGCAGCCCCGGGGGGGGAAACACCATATATTTT
>TRBD1|TRBJ2-1|-|TRBV18
CASSPLAGTGGYNEQFF
TGTGCCAGCTCACCCCTCGCCGGGACAGGGGGCTACAATGAGCAGTTCTTC
>-|TRBJ1-2|-|TRBV25-1
CASSESGTYGYTF
TGTGCCAGCAGTGAATCGGGGACCTATGGCTACACCTTC
>TRBD2|TRBJ2-7|-|TRBV28
CASSSGLAGGPRYEQYF
TGTGCCAGCAGTTCCGGGCTAGCGGGAGGGCCTCGCTACGAGCAGTACTTC
>TRBD2|TRBJ2-7|-|TRBV4-2
CASSQVALAGTYEQYF
TGTGCCAGCAGCCAAGTAGCACTAGCGGGGACCTACGAGCAGTACTTC
>TRBD2|TRBJ2-2|-|TRBV18
CASSPPLAGGPSGELFF
TGTGCCAGCTCACCACCGCTAGCGGGAGGGCCCAGCGGGGAGCTGTTTTTT
>TRBD1|TRBJ2-1|once|TRBV30
CAWSQGAGNEQFF
TGTGCCTGGAGTCAGGGGGCGGGCAATGAGCAGTTCTTC
>-|TRBJ1-5|-|TRBV19
CASSITRGTGNQPQHF
TGTGCCAGTAGTATAACTCGGGGCACGGGCAATCAGCCCCAGCATTTT
>TRBD2|TRBJ2-1|-|TRBV7-3
CASSFQRGVSYNEQFF
TGTGCCAGCAGCTTTCAGCGGGGGGTTTCCTACAATGAGCAGTTCTTC
>-|TRBJ2-5|once|TRBV28
CASSLDETQYF
TGTGCCAGCAGTTTGGACGAGACCCAGTACTTC
>-|TRBJ2-5|-|TRBV7-2
CASSLGGGWETQYF
TGTGCCAGCAGCTTAGGGGGGGGCTGGGAGACCCAGTACTTC
>-|TRBJ2-5|-|TRBV19
CASSIVGGQETQYF
TGTGCCAGTAGTATAGTCGGGGGCCAAGAGACCCAGTACTTC
>-|TRBJ1-6|few|TRBV27
CASMARINSPLHF
TGTGCCAGCATGGCCAGAATTAATTCACCCCTCCACTTT
>-|TRBJ2-3|-|TRBV6-4
CASSGDSTDTQYF
TGTGCCAGCAGTGGGGACAGCACAGATACGCAGTATTTT
>TRBD2|TRBJ2-7|once|TRBV12-5
CASGPGTRDYEQYF
TGTGCTAGTGGTCCCGGGACTAGGGACTACGAGCAGTACTTC
>TRBD1|TRBJ1-4|-|TRBV28
CASSRDRGGEKLFF
TGTGCCAGCAGCAGGGACAGGGGTGGAGAAAAACTGTTTTTT
>TRBD1|TRBJ2-1|-|TRBV10-3
CAISGTGSSYNEQFF
TGTGCCATCAGTGGGACAGGGAGCTCCTACAATGAGCAGTTCTTC
>-|TRBJ2-1|-|TRBV25-1
CASSEYGSGWNNEQFF
TGTGCCAGCAGTGAATACGGGTCAGGGTGGAACAATGAGCAGTTCTTC
>TRBD2|TRBJ2-1|-|TRBV5-4
CASSLAGGLSDEQFF
TGTGCCAGCAGCTTAGCGGGGGGGCTTTCGGATGAGCAGTTCTTC
>-|TRBJ2-7|-|TRBV12-3/TRBV12-4
CASLQGGTYEQYF
TGTGCCAGCCTTCAGGGGGGCACCTACGAGCAGTACTTC
>-|TRBJ2-1|-|TRBV9
CASSVGGGPGNEQFF
TGTGCCAGCAGCGTAGGAGGGGGGCCGGGGAATGAGCAGTTCTTC
>-|TRBJ2-2|-|TRBV3-1/TRBV3-2
CASSQGGMDTGELFF
TGTGCCAGCAGCCAAGGAGGGATGGACACCGGGGAGCTGTTTTTT
>TRBD1|TRBJ2-7|-|TRBV14
CASSPGTGVYEQYF
TGTGCCAGCAGCCCCGGGACAGGGGTATACGAGCAGTACTTC
>-|TRBJ1-4|-|TRBV11-1
CASSPGRHEKLFF
TGTGCCAGCAGCCCGGGACGCCATGAAAAACTGTTTTTT
>TRBD2|TRBJ2-3|once|TRBV7-2
CASSLRTSGRSDTQYF
TGTGCCAGCAGCTTGCGGACTAGCGGGAGGTCAGATACGCAGTATTTT
>TRBD1|TRBJ2-5|-|TRBV5-5
CASSSSDRGKETQYF
TGTGCCAGCAGCAGCTCCGACAGGGGCAAGGAGACCCAGTACTTC
>-|TRBJ1-1|-|TRBV5-1
CASSLGLQGNTEAFF
TGCGCCAGCAGCTTGGGTTTACAGGGGAACACTGAAGCTTTCTTT
>-|TRBJ1-1|-|TRBV7-8
CASSLAKGRGNTEAFF
TGTGCCAGCAGCTTAGCGAAGGGCAGGGGCAACACTGAAGCTTTCTTT
>-|TRBJ1-2|-|TRBV11-3
CASSYGPFYGYTF
TGTGCCAGCAGCTACGGACCGTTCTATGGCTACACCTTC
>TRBD1|TRBJ1-2|-|TRBV6-5
CASRPPGTDYGYTF
TGTGCCAGCAGGCCGCCCGGGACAGACTATGGCTACACCTTC
>TRBD1|TRBJ1-4|-|TRBV7-9
CASSLGTGSEKLFF
TGTGCCAGCAGCTTGGGGACAGGGTCAGAAAAACTGTTTTTT
>TRBD1|TRBJ1-1|once|TRBV28
CASSWTGRNTEAFF
TGTGCCAGCAGTTGGACAGGGAGGAACACTGAAGCTTTCTTT